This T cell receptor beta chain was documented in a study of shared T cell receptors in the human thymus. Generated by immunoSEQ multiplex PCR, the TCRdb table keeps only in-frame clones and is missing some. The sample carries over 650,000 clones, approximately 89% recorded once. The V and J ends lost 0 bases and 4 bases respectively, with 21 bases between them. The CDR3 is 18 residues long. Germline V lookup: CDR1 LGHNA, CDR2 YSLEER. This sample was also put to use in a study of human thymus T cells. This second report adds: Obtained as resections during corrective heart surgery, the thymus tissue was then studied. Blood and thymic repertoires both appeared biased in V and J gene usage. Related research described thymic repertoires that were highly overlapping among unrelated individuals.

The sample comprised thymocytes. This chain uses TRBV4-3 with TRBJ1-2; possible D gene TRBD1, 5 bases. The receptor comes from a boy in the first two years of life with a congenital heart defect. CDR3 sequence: CASSQEMRQTDPLYGYTF. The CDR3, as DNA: TGCGCCAGCAGCCAAGAAATGAGACAGACCGACCCCCTCTATGGCTACACCTTC.